This T cell receptor beta chain derives from a study of blood T cell repertoires in COVID-19. Study overall: Samples came from the United States, Italy and Spain, spanning acute and convalescent COVID-19. Sources were T cells, B-cell-depleted T cells, or PBMCs; the material itself was cDNA or gDNA.

Original processing notes: Estimation of nucleated cell counts relied on the amplification of reference gene primers. Only in-frame clones appear in the TCRdb table, and some are missing; sequencing was by immunoSEQ multiplex PCR. V and J calls plus clone size are reproduced from that table; the DNA served to infer D and trimming. The sample consists of about 210,000 clones, roughly 78% of them appearing once. Trimming cost V 3 bases and J 6 bases; bases outside gene matches: 4. The CDR3 is 14 residues long. Looked up from germline, CDR1 is GTSNPN and CDR2 is SVGIG (reference sequence). The sequence came from a woman aged 40 to 50 with acute or convalescent COVID-19. Sequencing input: peripheral blood. The genes are TRBV30 and TRBJ1-6; 8 bases line up with TRBD1. DNA for the CDR3: TGTGCCTGGAGCTCAGACAGGGGTAATTCACCCCTCCACTTT. The encoded protein is CAWSSDRGNSPLHF.